The 21 T cell receptor beta chains in this list originate from one sample, sequenced in a study of T-cell memory formation after mild COVID-19. TCRdb independently ran MiXCR on the 5' RACE reads; one entry per CDR3 protein. The table lists more than 80,000 distinct CDR3 sequences, around 15% of them singletons. Material: PBMCs or a T cell subset sorted from them (not recorded which). These receptors were obtained from an adult woman who had mild COVID-19 (a few samples of this study predate the infection). Cell type and time point are not known.

This CDR3 is CASSSLLGEGETQYF. CDR3 bases: TGTGCCAGCAGCTCACTACTAGGGGAGGGTGAGACGCAGTATTTT. V and J are TRBV5-4 and TRBJ2-3; the match to TRBD2 covers 7 bases. With 3 bases clipped from V and 9 bases from J, the junction kept 13 bases outside the gene matches. CDR1 is SGHNT and CDR2 is YYREEE in the germline V gene (reference sequence). This CDR3 has 15 amino acids.

V is TRBV29-1 and J is TRBJ2-1, with 9 positions matching TRBD2. This CDR3 has 13 amino acids. Germline CDR1 SQVTM, CDR2 ANQGSEA. Written as DNA, the CDR3 is TGCAGTACAGCGGGAGGCGCCTACAATGAGCAGTTCTTC. Translation: CSTAGGAYNEQFF.

This clonotype was seen only a few times. CDR3 sequence reads: CASSLGTGVNQPQHF. The CDR3, as DNA: TGTGCCAGCAGTTTAGGAACAGGGGTGAATCAGCCCCAGCATTTT. V and J are TRBV27 and TRBJ1-5; 7 nucleotides agree with TRBD1. The length of the CDR3 is 15 residues. Germline V CDR1 and CDR2: MNHEY, SMNVEV (reference sequence). The V and J ends lost 2 bases and 4 bases, in that order; junction bases with no gene match: 5.

Here the CDR3 reads CASSFALNNEQFF. CDR3 DNA: TGTGCCAGCAGTTTTGCTCTAAACAATGAGCAGTTCTTC. The chain carries TRBV12-3 or TRBV12-4 and TRBJ2-1; D is ambiguous. The CDR3 has 13 residues. The V and J ends lost 3 bases and 5 bases respectively, with 8 bases between them.

This clonotype was counted only a few times. The rearrangement joins TRBV7-8 to TRBJ2-3; D is unclear. The CDR3 extends over 15 amino acids. CDR1 is SGHVS and CDR2 is FQNEAQ in the germline V gene. Trimming shortened V by 2 bases and J by 2 bases, and 11 bases separated the two germline ends. CDR3 in amino acids: CASSLIAVPTDTQYF. The CDR3 DNA is TGTGCCAGCAGCTTAATTGCGGTCCCCACAGATACGCAGTATTTT.

The chain carries TRBV4-3 and TRBJ2-2; D gene unclear. The CDR3 is 13 amino acids. Germline assignment: CDR1 LGHNA and CDR2 YSLEER. The V gene lost 0 bases and the J gene lost 5 bases, with 4 bases spanning the gap. The CDR3 DNA reads TGCGCCAGCAGCCAAGATTTAACCGGGGAGCTGTTTTTT. Amino acids: CASSQDLTGELFF.

In this sample, this clonotype turned up a few times. The V gene is TRBV12-3 or TRBV12-4, the J gene TRBJ1-2, with 7 bases identical to TRBD1. This CDR3 comprises 15 residues. The V gene end was trimmed by 10 bases and the J gene end by 3 bases; junction bases not matched to a gene: 14. The CDR3 loop reads CATYPRGPGDYGYTF. DNA for the CDR3: TGTGCCACATACCCAAGGGGGCCTGGGGACTATGGCTACACCTTC.

This clonotype turned up a few times. This chain uses TRBV5-8 with TRBJ2-1, with D maybe TRBD1 (6 bases). The CDR3 consists of 16 residues. Germline CDR1 and CDR2: SGHTS and YDEGEE. V lost 4 bases and J lost 3, with 17 bases in between. CDR3 nucleotides: TGTGCCAGCAGCGGATCACAGGGAACAGACTACAATGAGCAGTTCTTC. It codes for CASSGSQGTDYNEQFF.

The J gene is TRBJ1-1, the V gene TRBV12-3 or TRBV12-4, with D perhaps matching TRBD1 (5 bases). With 2 bases removed from V and 4 bases from J, the gap between germline ends came to 17 bases. There are 16 residues in the CDR3. DNA for the CDR3: TGTGCCAGCAGTTTATTCTCACGGGGCGCGGGCACTGAAGCTTTCTTT. Translated: CASSLFSRGAGTEAFF.

The chain has TRBV7-8 and TRBJ2-5, with 7 bases lining up with TRBD1. The CDR3 totals 15 residues. CDR1 SGHVS and CDR2 FQNEAQ come from the germline V gene. Unmatched junction bases numbered 7, after V lost 1 base and J lost 5 bases. The CDR3, as DNA: TGTGCCAGCAGCTTAGGAATAGGGGGCCGGGAGACCCAGTACTTC. This sequence encodes CASSLGIGGRETQYF.

This chain joins TRBV6-6 and TRBJ2-3; D perhaps matches TRBD1 (5 bases). Trimming cost V 7 bases and J 0 bases, with 14 bases left between them. The CDR3 contains 15 residues. Germline V lookup: CDR1 MNHNY, CDR2 SVGAGI (reference sequence). DNA of the CDR3: TGTGCCAGCACCATGGTAGGGGTAAGCACAGATACGCAGTATTTT. Amino acid sequence: CASTMVGVSTDTQYF.

In this sample, this clonotype turned up a few times. V and J are TRBV12-3 or TRBV12-4 and TRBJ1-2, with D hard to call. The ends were cut back, 8 bases at V and 8 bases at J, with 12 bases in the middle. The CDR3 runs 11 residues. CDR3 nucleotide sequence: TGTGCCAGCGGACCTCCGGGAGGCTACACCTTC. Translation: CASGPPGGYTF.

This clonotype came up a few times. CDR3 in amino acids: CASSPGTGNQPQHF. CDR3 coding DNA: TGCGCCAGCAGCCCCGGGACAGGCAATCAGCCCCAGCATTTT. V is TRBV4-1 and J is TRBJ1-5; 7 bases are a match to TRBD1. Germline assignment: CDR1 MGHRA and CDR2 YSYEKL. This CDR3 is built from 14 residues. Losses at the gene ends were 4 bases for V and 2 bases for J; bases not matched to a gene: 2.

This clonotype was counted a few times. This chain connects TRBV5-4 to TRBJ2-2, with TRBD2 identical over 9 bases. V lost 4 bases and J lost 6; bases outside the gene matches: 28. This CDR3 has 22 amino acids. From germline, CDR1 is SGHNT and CDR2 YYREEE (reference sequence). CDR3 protein: CASSPAPSGVLHRGAVAGELFF. In nucleotides, the CDR3 is TGTGCCAGCAGCCCCGCTCCTAGCGGGGTTCTCCACCGGGGAGCTGTGGCCGGGGAGCTGTTTTTT.

The chain's CDR3 is CASSVGTVSYEQYF. The CDR3, as DNA: TGTGCCAGCAGTGTGGGGACAGTATCCTACGAGCAGTACTTC. V gene TRBV2 combines with J gene TRBJ2-7; 7 positions agree with TRBD1. Germline-derived CDR1 and CDR2 are SNHLY and FYNNEI. The CDR3 is 14 amino acids. The junction had 4 bases not matched to a gene; V was cut back by 4 bases and J by 1 base.

V is TRBV12-3 or TRBV12-4 and J is TRBJ1-5, with D perhaps TRBD1 (5 bases). V was clipped by 5 bases and J by 7 bases, with 15 bases between them. This CDR3 comprises 14 residues. The CDR3, as DNA: TGTGCCAGCAGTGGAGGAGGGGCTGGACAGCCCCAGCATTTT. Amino acid sequence: CASSGGGAGQPQHF.

This clonotype has ten or more counts. J is TRBJ2-1 and V is TRBV7-6; a possible D gene is TRBD1 (6 bases). The V gene lost 5 bases and the J gene lost 10 bases, with 9 bases spanning the gap. The CDR3 covers 11 residues. CDR1 is SGHVS and CDR2 is FNYEAQ in the germline V gene. CDR3 sequence reads: CASSLGAEQFF. The CDR3 nucleotides are TGTGCCAGCAGCCTGGGGGCGGAGCAGTTCTTC. Combining the CDR3 with reference TRBV7-6 and TRBJ2-1 gives the whole variable domain GAGVSQSPRYKVTKRGQDVALRCDPISGHVSLYWYRQALGQGPEFLTYFNYEAQQDKSGLPNDRFSAERPEGSISTLTIQRTEQRDSAMYRCASSLGAEQFFGPGTRLTVL.

This clonotype was seen only a few times. This chain links TRBV2 with TRBJ2-1; 10 bases align to TRBD2. There are 15 residues in the CDR3. Per germline, CDR1 SNHLY and CDR2 FYNNEI. J was trimmed by 4 bases and V by 8 bases; bases with no gene match: 8. The CDR3 region has the DNA TGTGCCAGCGGCGGGCTAGCGGGGGTTTACAATGAGCAGTTCTTC. It is translated as CASGGLAGVYNEQFF. Full variable domain (rest looked up from reference TRBV2 and TRBJ2-1): EPEVTQTPSHQVTQMGQEVILRCVPISNHLYFYWYRQILGQKVEFLVSFYNNEISEKSEIFDDQFSVERPDGSNFTLKIRSTKLEDSAMYFCASGGLAGVYNEQFFGPGTRLTVL.

In this sample, this clonotype turned up a few times. J is TRBJ2-1 and V is TRBV7-3; possibly TRBD2 for D (5 bases). V was trimmed by 2 bases and J by 4 bases, leaving 9 bases between them. The CDR3 extends over 14 amino acids. The germline gives CDR1 SGHTA, CDR2 FQGTGA. The CDR3 here is CASSLFGVYNEQFF. In DNA form, the CDR3 reads TGTGCCAGCAGCTTATTCGGGGTTTACAATGAGCAGTTCTTC.

This clonotype was found a few times. The chain joins TRBV2 to TRBJ2-1; 8 bases match TRBD2. The junction had 2 bases not matched to a gene; V was cut back by 6 bases and J by 4 bases. The CDR3 is made up of 13 amino acids. CDR1 and CDR2 (germline): SNHLY, FYNNEI. In nucleotides, the CDR3 is TGTGCCAGCAGCCGGGAGGGATACAATGAGCAGTTCTTC. Its protein is CASSREGYNEQFF.

This clonotype has more than one count but fewer than ten. V and J are TRBV5-1 and TRBJ2-7; a possible D gene is TRBD1 (6 bases). The V gene's germline CDR1 is SGHRS and CDR2 YFSETQ. The CDR3 has 15 amino acids. The V end lost 0 bases, the J end lost 2 bases, and 12 bases lay between the germline ends. The CDR3 loop reads CASSLEGVRPYEQYF. The CDR3 DNA reads TGCGCCAGCAGCTTGGAGGGGGTGCGGCCCTACGAGCAGTACTTC. The variable domain in full, completed from reference TRBV5-1 and TRBJ2-7, reads KAGVTQTPRYLIKTRGQQVTLSCSPISGHRSVSWYQQTPGQGLQFLFEYFSETQRNKGNFPGRFSGRQFSNSRSEMNVSTLELGDSALYLCASSLEGVRPYEQYFGPGTRLTVT.